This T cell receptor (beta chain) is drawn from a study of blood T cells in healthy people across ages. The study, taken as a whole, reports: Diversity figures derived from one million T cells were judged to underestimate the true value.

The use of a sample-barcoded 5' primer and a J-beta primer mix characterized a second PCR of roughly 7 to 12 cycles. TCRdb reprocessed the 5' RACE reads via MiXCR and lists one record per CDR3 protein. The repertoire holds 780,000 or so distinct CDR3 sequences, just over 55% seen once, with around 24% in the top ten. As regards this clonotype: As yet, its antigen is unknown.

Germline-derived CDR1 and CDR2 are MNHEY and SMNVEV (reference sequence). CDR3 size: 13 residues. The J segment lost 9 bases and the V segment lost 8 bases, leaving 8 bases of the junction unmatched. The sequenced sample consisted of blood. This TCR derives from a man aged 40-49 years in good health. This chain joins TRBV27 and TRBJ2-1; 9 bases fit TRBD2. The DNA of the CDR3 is TGTGCCAGCGGGACTAGCCCCCGGGGTGAGCAGTTCTTC. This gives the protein CASGTSPRGEQFF.